Below are 12 T cell receptor beta chains sequenced from a single sample in a study of blood T cell repertoires in COVID-19 (dated by TCRdb to about 2020). The library was produced with the immunoSEQ multiplex PCR assay. The immuneACCESS repertoire file appears here via TCRdb, limited to in-frame rearrangements. These files lack a portion of the clones; in checked studies, under half of the deficit traces to unresolved V genes, and the cause of the others is not known. The sample table records about 490,000 clones; 75% to 90% of these occur just once. The biggest ten clones account for approximately 2.9% of the sample. Input material: peripheral blood. These TCRs come from a human donor in a cohort sampled during active COVID-19.

This chain links TRBV11-2 with TRBJ2-7; no reliable D call. This CDR3 spans 11 amino acids. Germline V CDR1 and CDR2: SGHAT, FQNNGV. The V and J ends lost 5 bases and 5 bases respectively, with 7 bases between them. The CDR3 is CASSPLNEQYF. The DNA for the CDR3 is TGTGCCAGCAGCCCCCTTAACGAGCAGTACTTC.

The chain links TRBV6-5 to TRBJ2-7, with D unclear. Germline lookup yields CDR1 MNHEY and CDR2 SVGAGI. This CDR3 spans 14 amino acids. V lost 6 bases to trimming and J lost 2 bases, with 14 bases between them. The CDR3 DNA follows: TGTGCCAGCAGCCCGACTGCCACGACCTACGAGCAGTACTTC. It specifies CASSPTATTYEQYF.

CDR3 coding DNA: TGTGCCACCAGTGACACCGGGACTAGCGGGATCCGGGGCACAGATACGCAGTATTTT. Amino acids: CATSDTGTSGIRGTDTQYF. J is TRBJ2-3 and V is TRBV24-1, with 13 bases fitting TRBD2. J gave up 1 base and V 4 bases, and 10 bases lay outside the gene matches. The CDR3 runs 19 residues. Germline-derived CDR1 and CDR2 are KGHDR and SFDVKD.

J is TRBJ1-1 and V is TRBV19, with D possibly TRBD1 on 5 matching bases. V was clipped by 5 bases and J by 3 bases, with 13 bases between them. This CDR3 has 14 amino acids. Germline V gene lookup returns CDR1 LNHDA and CDR2 SQIVND (reference sequence). The CDR3 DNA sequence: TGTGCCAGTAGTTTGGTCAGGGCGGACACTGAAGCTTTCTTT. Translation gives CASSLVRADTEAFF.

The gene calls are TRBV9 and TRBJ1-6; D remains unclear. CDR1 and CDR2 (germline): SGDLS, YYNGEE. The CDR3 is 14 residues long. Trimming removed 2 bases at V and 10 bases at J, with 13 bases between. The CDR3 is CASSVGERASPLHF. For the CDR3, the DNA is TGTGCCAGCAGCGTCGGAGAGCGGGCCTCACCCCTCCACTTT.

The CDR3 region is CASSLRGETQYF. The CDR3 DNA is TGCGCCAGCAGCTTGAGGGGGGAGACCCAGTACTTC. The chain has TRBV5-1 and TRBJ2-5; perhaps TRBD1 as D (6 bases). Germline V lookup: CDR1 SGHRS, CDR2 YFSETQ. This CDR3 is 12 amino acids long. V was cut by 1 base and J by 5 bases, with 6 bases left in between.

To note about this clone: Other DNA sequences within the sample encode an identical CDR3. The V and J genes are TRBV18 and TRBJ2-1, with 13 bases lining up with TRBD2. J gave up 6 bases and V 3 bases, and 2 bases lay outside the gene matches. Germline CDR1 KGHSH, CDR2 LQKENI. This CDR3 has 15 amino acids. The CDR3 region has the DNA TGTGCCAGCTCACCGGGACTAGCGGGAACCAATGAGCAGTTCTTC. This gives the protein CASSPGLAGTNEQFF.

V gene TRBV4-2 combines with J gene TRBJ1-1; D not resolved. The CDR3 is 14 amino acids. The germline CDR1 and CDR2 sequences are LGHNA and YNFKEQ. Trimming shortened V by 0 bases and J by 1 base, and 6 bases separated the two germline ends. The CDR3 region is CASSQEPRNTEAFF. CDR3 bases: TGTGCCAGCAGCCAAGAGCCCAGGAACACTGAAGCTTTCTTT.

The chain recombines TRBV27 with TRBJ2-1; 7 bases are shared with TRBD2. The CDR3 is 18 residues long. Germline values: CDR1 MNHEY, CDR2 SMNVEV (reference sequence). Trimming removed 2 bases from V and 0 bases from J; junction bases left unmatched: 10. The CDR3 DNA is TGTGCCAGCAGTTTAGACCTTTCTAGCGGACGCTCCTACAATGAGCAGTTCTTC. This translates into CASSLDLSSGRSYNEQFF.

This chain connects TRBV14 to TRBJ2-5; D not certain. The CDR3 loop spans 12 amino acids. V was pared by 3 bases and J by 3 bases, with 5 bases between. Germline lookup yields CDR1 SGHDN and CDR2 FVKESK. The CDR3 nucleotides read TGTGCCAGCAGCCATAATGAAGAGACCCAGTACTTC. Amino acids: CASSHNEETQYF.

This clone was picked up one time. This chain joins TRBV3-1 (or the pseudogene TRBV3-2) and TRBJ1-2; 7 bases are shared with TRBD1. With V trimmed by 7 bases and J by 2 bases, 7 bases remained unmatched. Germline CDR1 LGHDT, CDR2 YNNKEL (reference sequence). The CDR3 covers 14 residues. CDR3 DNA sequence: TGTGCCAGCAACCAGGGGGGGTACAACTATGGCTACACCTTC. Translation gives CASNQGGYNYGYTF.

The genes are TRBV13 and TRBJ2-7; 7 bases are a match to TRBD1. CDR1 is PRHDT, CDR2 FYEKMQ, per germline (reference sequence). V lost 5 bases to trimming and J lost 3 bases; unmatched junction nucleotides: 4. The CDR3 extends over 13 amino acids. The CDR3 spells CASSRDRDYEQYF. DNA for the CDR3: TGTGCCAGCAGCCGCGACAGGGACTACGAGCAGTACTTC.